This TCR beta chain originates from a study of CD8+ T cells in alopecia areata. As for the study in general: Treatment of the treated patients consisted of oral tofacitinib, 5 to 10 mg twice daily. Among treated patients, severity was scored by affected scalp area percentage.

Study-level findings and limits: On tofacitinib, scalp clonality and expanded CD8+ clones among top 100 fell significantly. Throughout tofacitinib, many expanded lesional clones continued to persist in scalp and blood.

Noted treatment: oral pan-JAK inhibitor, 5-10 mg twice daily. About this clone itself: The antigen is unknown.

The CDR3 has 15 amino acids. Germline V CDR1 and CDR2: SQVTM, ANQGSEA. V was pared by 5 bases and J by 0 bases, with 10 bases of the junction left unmatched. RNA extraction was followed by reverse transcription into cDNA, which acted as the sequencing template. Assay used: immunoSEQ multiplex PCR; TCRdb lists only in-frame clones, some missing. The table lists 130,000 to 150,000 clones, roughly 82% of them singletons. The TCR comes from a human donor with alopecia areata. The J gene is TRBJ2-7, the V gene TRBV29-1, with 7 bases matching TRBD1. The sequencing here drew on CD8+ T cells sorted from blood, taken at week 4, from a patient treated with tofacitinib. The CDR3 reads CSVRTRDSLSYEQYF. DNA of the CDR3: TGCAGCGTTAGAACCCGGGACAGCCTCTCCTACGAGCAGTACTTC.